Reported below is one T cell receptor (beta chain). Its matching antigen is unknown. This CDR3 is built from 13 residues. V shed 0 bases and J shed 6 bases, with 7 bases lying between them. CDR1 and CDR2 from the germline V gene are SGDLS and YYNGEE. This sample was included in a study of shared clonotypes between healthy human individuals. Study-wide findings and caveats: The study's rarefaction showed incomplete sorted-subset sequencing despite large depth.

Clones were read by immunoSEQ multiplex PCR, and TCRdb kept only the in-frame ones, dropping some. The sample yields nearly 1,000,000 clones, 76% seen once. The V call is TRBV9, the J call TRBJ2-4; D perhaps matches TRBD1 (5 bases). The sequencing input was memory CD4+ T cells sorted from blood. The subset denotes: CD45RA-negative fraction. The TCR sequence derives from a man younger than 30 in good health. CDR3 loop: CASSVGQTNIQYF. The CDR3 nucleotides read TGTGCCAGCAGCGTAGGACAGACAAACATTCAGTACTTC.